The entry below gives a single T cell receptor (beta chain) sequence along with its context. Its cognate antigen is unknown. The data originate from a study of CD8+ T cells in alopecia areata. Study-level background: Tofacitinib ran for 6 to 18 months before 6 months off drug. Treated patients were scored for severity by percent of scalp affected.

Study results and limitations: Scalp clonality, together with expanded CD8+ clones among the top 100, fell significantly with tofacitinib.

Sequencing relied on a cDNA template that was reverse transcribed from extracted RNA. Assay used: immunoSEQ multiplex PCR; TCRdb lists only in-frame clones, some missing. The data show some 200,000 clones, around 58% seen once. Treatment here: oral pan-JAK inhibitor, 5-10 mg twice daily. The CDR3 spans 14 residues. From germline, CDR1 is SNHLY and CDR2 FYNNEI. Trimming pared 3 bases from V and 2 bases from J, leaving 10 bases between. The J gene is TRBJ1-2, the V gene TRBV2; D ambiguous. This clonotype was sampled from a human donor with alopecia areata. Material: CD8+ T cells sorted from blood, obtained at week 24, from a patient treated with tofacitinib. The CDR3 nucleotides are TGTGCCAGCAGTGAGGGTTTATCGAACTATGGCTACACCTTC. Its protein product is CASSEGLSNYGYTF. Full variable domain (missing parts from reference TRBV2 and TRBJ1-2): EPEVTQTPSHQVTQMGQEVILRCVPISNHLYFYWYRQILGQKVEFLVSFYNNEISEKSEIFDDQFSVERPDGSNFTLKIRSTKLEDSAMYFCASSEGLSNYGYTFGSGTRLTVV.